These 8 T cell receptor beta chains came from one sample sequenced in a study of vaccination and CD4 T cells after COVID-19. Treatment meaning: approximately nine-day PBMC culture with coronavirus spike peptide pools or control peptides (ViraFEST assay). For these TCRs, the target antigens are not known. Sequencing of the DNA from cultured CD4+ T cells was carried out with the Oncomine TCR Beta short-read assay. TCRdb processed the PCR reads anew with MiXCR; each CDR3 protein has one entry. The sample contains about 20,000 distinct CDR3 sequences, approximately 60% of which appear only once. Sequenced: CD4+ T cells from blood, cultured in vitro. The receptors shown here come from a human donor who had recovered from COVID-19.

The rearrangement uses TRBV15 and TRBJ2-2; 8 bases match TRBD2. This CDR3 has 15 amino acids. V lost 3 bases to trimming and J lost 2 bases; unmatched junction nucleotides: 2. Per the germline V gene, CDR1 is LNHNV and CDR2 is YYDKDF (reference sequence). CDR3 residues: CATSSGLANTGELFF. The DNA of the CDR3 is TGTGCCACCAGCAGCGGACTAGCCAACACCGGGGAGCTGTTTTTT.

This clonotype has just a few counts. This CDR3 is CASSLGQGAGYTF. For the CDR3, the DNA is TGTGCCAGCAGCCTTGGACAGGGGGCGGGCTACACCTTC. This rearrangement joins TRBV6-1 to TRBJ1-2; 11 positions match TRBD1. Trimming removed 6 bases from V and 8 bases from J; junction bases left unmatched: 5. The CDR3 has 13 amino acids. The germline V gene has CDR1 MNHNS and CDR2 SASEGT.

The chain employs TRBV2 and TRBJ2-1; D unclear. Germline lookup yields CDR1 SNHLY and CDR2 FYNNEI. CDR3 length: 12 residues. V was trimmed by 3 bases and J by 6 bases, leaving 6 bases between them. DNA of the CDR3: TGTGCCAGCAGTGACTATTTCAATGAGCAGTTCTTC. It translates to CASSDYFNEQFF.

The gene calls are TRBV27 and TRBJ2-7; 7 bases are a match to TRBD2. There are 18 residues in the CDR3. Germline V CDR1 and CDR2: MNHEY, SMNVEV (reference sequence). V trimming: 0 bases; J trimming: 5 bases; junction bases outside the gene matches: 16. CDR3 nucleotides: TGTGCCAGCAGTTTATCGATGGGGGTGGCGGGAGCAAAAGACGAGCAGTACTTC. The encoded protein is CASSLSMGVAGAKDEQYF.

The CDR3 region has the DNA TGTGCCAGTAGTATAGTAGGGGGAGAGACCCAGTACTTC. The encoded protein is CASSIVGGETQYF. The chain is built from TRBV19 and TRBJ2-5, with a possible D match to TRBD1 (6 bases). Germline V gene lookup returns CDR1 LNHDA and CDR2 SQIVND (reference sequence). The V and J ends lost 1 base and 4 bases respectively, with 7 bases between them. There are 13 residues in the CDR3.

V gene TRBV14 combines with J gene TRBJ2-4, with D unclear. Germline loops: CDR1 SGHDN, CDR2 FVKESK. V lost 0 bases and J lost 0, with 3 bases in between. This CDR3 region has 14 residues. CDR3 DNA: TGTGCCAGCAGCCAAGATCAAGCCAAAAACATTCAGTACTTC. It codes for CASSQDQAKNIQYF.

The V gene is TRBV20-1, the J gene TRBJ2-7, with 9 bases fitting TRBD2. Trimming removed 5 bases from V and 6 bases from J; junction bases left unmatched: 8. Germline lookup yields CDR1 DFQATT and CDR2 SNEGSKA (reference sequence). The CDR3 contains 13 residues. The CDR3 nucleotides read TGCAGTGCTGGAAGGCGGGAGGGTTCCGAGCAGTACTTC. It yields the protein CSAGRREGSEQYF.

By sample fraction, this clonotype is medium-sized. V gene TRBV19 combines with J gene TRBJ1-5, with D possibly being TRBD1 (5 bases). Germline V CDR1 and CDR2: LNHDA, SQIVND (reference sequence). The V end lost 6 bases, the J end lost 5 bases, and 23 bases lay between the germline ends. The CDR3 spans 17 residues. For the CDR3, the DNA is TGTGCCAGTAGGGCCTCATGGGGGATTGGTCCCTATCAGCCCCAGCATTTT. Encoded protein: CASRASWGIGPYQPQHF.